The 15 T cell receptor beta chains below all came from one sample that was sequenced in a study of blood T cells in healthy people across ages (dated by TCRdb to the mid-2010s). The protocol used for the library was 5' RACE. Data came from an Illumina HiSeq 2500. The second PCR ran for roughly 6 to 11 cycles and used a J-beta primer mix along with a sample-barcoded 5' primer. TCRdb reprocessing: public reads trimmed at Q25 with fastp, clones called with MiXCR, in-frame beta chains kept. Each CDR3 protein appears once, grouped with its most common genes and DNA. This sample has just under 550,000 distinct CDR3 sequences in its table, and 24% of those were observed once. Together, the top ten hold roughly 10% of the sample. In addition, the sample was reused for a study of T cells of mothers and their children.

Sequencing was carried out using blood. All receptors come from a boy aged 5 to 17 in good health.

This clonotype was observed a handful of times. DNA of the CDR3: TGCAGCGTTGTGGGGCTAGCGGGACGCTACGAGCAGTACTTC. As protein: CSVVGLAGRYEQYF. V usage is TRBV29-1 and J usage is TRBJ2-7; 9 positions match TRBD2. The CDR3 has 14 residues. V lost 4 bases and J lost 3; bases outside the gene matches: 7. CDR1 SQVTM and CDR2 ANQGSEA come from the germline V gene.

This clonotype was found a few times. The chain links TRBV2 to TRBJ2-7, with 7 bases identical to TRBD2. The CDR3 is made up of 14 amino acids. Germline CDR1 is SNHLY and CDR2 is FYNNEI. J was trimmed by 0 bases and V by 4 bases; bases with no gene match: 3. Here the CDR3 reads CASSGLAASYEQYF. In DNA form, the CDR3 reads TGTGCCAGCAGTGGACTAGCCGCCTCCTACGAGCAGTACTTC.

This chain uses TRBV20-1 with TRBJ2-7; no definite D call. V was trimmed by 4 bases and J by 0 bases, leaving 10 bases between them. The length of the CDR3 is 13 residues. Per germline, CDR1 DFQATT and CDR2 SNEGSKA (reference sequence). For the CDR3, the DNA is TGCAGTGCTACAGGTTTCAGCTCCTACGAGCAGTACTTC. This sequence encodes CSATGFSSYEQYF.

The CDR3 DNA reads TGTGCCAGCAGCTGGGGCGGGGCTAACTATGGCTACACCTTC. This encodes CASSWGGANYGYTF. The chain carries TRBV5-5 and TRBJ1-2, with D tentatively TRBD1 (5 bases). CDR3 length equals 14 residues. Germline CDR1 SGHKS, CDR2 YYEKEE (reference sequence). V lost 3 bases, J lost 0 bases, and 9 bases lay in between.

The rearrangement links TRBV4-2 to TRBJ1-1; the D gene is possibly TRBD1 (6 bases). This CDR3 is 15 amino acids long. CDR1 LGHNA and CDR2 YNFKEQ come from the germline V gene. V was pared by 4 bases and J by 4 bases, with 16 bases between. CDR3 residues: CASSRDRQVPTEAFF. The CDR3 region has the DNA TGTGCCAGCAGCCGAGATAGACAGGTCCCCACTGAAGCTTTCTTT.

Details on this clonotype: This may be a read error: a much more frequent sequence differs by one nucleotide. The chain couples TRBV7-6 to TRBJ2-1, with unresolved D. Germline lookup yields CDR1 SGHVS and CDR2 FNYEAQ. The V gene lost 8 bases and the J gene lost 5 bases, with 7 bases spanning the gap. This CDR3 is 11 amino acids long. CDR3 sequence (DNA): TGTGCCAGCGGGGAAAACAATGAGCAGTTCTTC. Its protein is CASGENNEQFF.

The rearrangement links TRBV6-1 to TRBJ1-5; D ambiguous. The germline V gene has CDR1 MNHNS and CDR2 SASEGT. The CDR3 runs 16 residues. V lost 0 bases, J lost 4 bases, and 13 bases lay in between. CDR3 nucleotide sequence: TGTGCCAGCAGTGAAGCCCCCCCGGGGATTAATCAGCCCCAGCATTTT. Encoded protein: CASSEAPPGINQPQHF.

V is TRBV29-1 and J is TRBJ1-1; 9 bases are a match to TRBD1. Germline V lookup: CDR1 SQVTM, CDR2 ANQGSEA. V dropped 1 base and J dropped 1; count of bases not matched to a gene: 1. The CDR3 is made up of 14 amino acids. CDR3 amino acids: CSVEGGQGNTEAFF. CDR3 nucleotides: TGCAGCGTTGAAGGGGGACAGGGGAACACTGAAGCTTTCTTT.

In its sample, this clonotype was seen many times. The chain has TRBV12-3 or TRBV12-4 and TRBJ2-1; TRBD2 aligns across 7 bases. Unmatched junction bases numbered 7, after V lost 5 bases and J lost 3 bases. The CDR3 runs 15 residues. The CDR3 sequence is CASSPPGLDYNEQFF. The CDR3 nucleotides are TGTGCCAGCAGTCCGCCCGGACTAGACTACAATGAGCAGTTCTTC.

The chain carries TRBV6-1 and TRBJ1-1; no definite D call. Between the trimmed V and J ends, which lost 6 bases and 11 bases, there was a span of 13 bases. CDR1 and CDR2 from the germline V gene are MNHNS and SASEGT. CDR3 size: 11 residues. In DNA form, the CDR3 reads TGTGCCAGCAGGGCGGAGATCAGTGCTTTCTTT. Its protein product is CASRAEISAFF.

The J gene is TRBJ1-2, the V gene TRBV11-2; unclear D gene. This CDR3 has 13 residues. The ends were cut back, 1 base at V and 6 bases at J, with 9 bases in the middle. Germline-derived CDR1 and CDR2 are SGHAT and FQNNGV. The CDR3 DNA is TGTGCCAGCAGCTTAGGGGGATTCGATGGCTACACCTTC. Protein sequence: CASSLGGFDGYTF.

The chain combines TRBV6-2 or TRBV6-3 with TRBJ2-7; TRBD2 agrees at 10 bases. Trimming cost V 0 bases and J 0 bases; bases outside gene matches: 8. CDR3 length: 18 amino acids. Germline loops: CDR1 MNHEY, CDR2 SVGEGT. CDR3 residues: CASSYSASGGHYSYEQYF. CDR3 nucleotides: TGTGCCAGCAGTTACTCCGCTAGCGGGGGACACTACTCCTACGAGCAGTACTTC.

V is TRBV19 and J is TRBJ1-5; no clear D gene. Germline V gives CDR1 LNHDA, CDR2 SQIVND (reference sequence). This CDR3 is built from 12 residues. V shed 1 base and J shed 7 bases, with 5 bases lying between them. The CDR3 sequence is CASSIGAQPQHF. In DNA form, the CDR3 reads TGTGCCAGTAGTATAGGGGCACAGCCCCAGCATTTT.

This clonotype was found a few times. V usage is TRBV11-2 and J usage is TRBJ2-5; D unclear. CDR1 is SGHAT, CDR2 FQNNGV, per germline. The V end lost 5 bases, the J end lost 2 bases, and 9 bases lay between the germline ends. The CDR3 totals 13 residues. The CDR3 loop is CASSGQEQETQYF. CDR3 in DNA: TGTGCCAGCAGCGGGCAGGAGCAAGAGACCCAGTACTTC.

V usage is TRBV7-2 and J usage is TRBJ2-4, with TRBD1 identical over 7 bases. The CDR3 is 19 residues long. Germline CDR1 is SGHTA and CDR2 is FQGNSA. The trim removed 5 bases at V and 3 bases at J, leaving 19 bases unmatched. Here the CDR3 reads CASSVRGQADLFYKNIQYF. CDR3 coding DNA: TGTGCCAGCAGCGTCAGAGGACAGGCAGACTTATTTTACAAAAACATTCAGTACTTC.